This entry is about one T cell receptor beta chain. TCRdb itself ran the 5' RACE reads through MiXCR, one entry per CDR3 protein. This table has approximately 600,000 distinct CDR3 sequences, roughly 7.2% appearing once. This sample was included in a study of identical twins. Germline CDR1 is SGHRS and CDR2 is YFSETQ. V gave up 0 bases and J gave up 8 bases, with 12 bases separating them. The CDR3 contains 14 residues. The data also belong to a second study, concerning yellow fever vaccine responses in identical twins.

The receptor comes from a woman between 18 and 30 years old in good health. The chain recombines TRBV5-1 with TRBJ2-1; D gene unclear. Sequenced input: PBMCs. CDR3 loop: CASSLAGIGDEQFF. For the CDR3, the DNA is TGCGCCAGCAGCTTGGCCGGAATTGGGGATGAGCAGTTCTTC.